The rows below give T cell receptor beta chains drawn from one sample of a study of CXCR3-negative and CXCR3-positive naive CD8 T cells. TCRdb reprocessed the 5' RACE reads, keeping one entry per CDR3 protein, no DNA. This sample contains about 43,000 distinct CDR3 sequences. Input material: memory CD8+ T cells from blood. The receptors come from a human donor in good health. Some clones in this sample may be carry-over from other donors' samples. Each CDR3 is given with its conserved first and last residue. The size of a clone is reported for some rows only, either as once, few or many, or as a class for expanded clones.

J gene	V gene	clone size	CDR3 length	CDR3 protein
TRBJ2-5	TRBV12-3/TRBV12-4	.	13	CASSFRGEETQYF
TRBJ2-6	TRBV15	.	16	CATSSTGDSGANVLTF
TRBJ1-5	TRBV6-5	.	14	CASSLTQANQPQHF
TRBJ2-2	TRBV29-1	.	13	CSVVRANTGELFF
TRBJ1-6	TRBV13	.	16	CASSPSRSSYNSPLHF
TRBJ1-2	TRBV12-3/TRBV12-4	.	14	CASTEGFPNYGYTF
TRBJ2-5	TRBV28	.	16	CASSLGKGARGETQYF
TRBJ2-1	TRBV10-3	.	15	CAISRDPDMNNEQFF
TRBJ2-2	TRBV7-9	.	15	CASSTDRGETGELFF
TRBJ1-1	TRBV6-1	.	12	CASSGLRVGAFF
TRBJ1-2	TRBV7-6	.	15	CASSQGTVLNYGYTF
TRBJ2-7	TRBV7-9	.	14	CASSPELSSYEQYF
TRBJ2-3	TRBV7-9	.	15	CASSASGGATDTQYF
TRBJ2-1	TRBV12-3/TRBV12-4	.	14	CASSADDGDNEQFF
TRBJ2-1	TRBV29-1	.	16	CSVEDQVAVASYEQFF
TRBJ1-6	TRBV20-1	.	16	CSARSRAVNYNSPLHF
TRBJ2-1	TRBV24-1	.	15	CATSDSPAEVNEQFF
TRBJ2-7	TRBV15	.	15	CATSWGQGATYEQYF
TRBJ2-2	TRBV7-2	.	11	CASSFGGELFF
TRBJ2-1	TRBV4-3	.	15	CASSQAQGDANEQFF
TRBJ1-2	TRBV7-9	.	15	CASSSRTEGGYGYTF
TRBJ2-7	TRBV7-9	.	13	CASSSPPAYEQYF
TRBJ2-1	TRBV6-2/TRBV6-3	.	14	CASSYSVGYNEQFF
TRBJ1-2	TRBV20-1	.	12	CSASKGLWGYTF
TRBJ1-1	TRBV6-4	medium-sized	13	CASSFGEDTEAFF
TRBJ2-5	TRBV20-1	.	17	CSARGIETGGLEETQYF
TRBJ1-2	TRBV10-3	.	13	CAISETGYSGYTF
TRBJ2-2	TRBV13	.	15	CASSRTRGRTGELFF
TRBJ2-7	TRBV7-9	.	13	CASSPTYTYEQYF
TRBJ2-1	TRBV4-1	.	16	CASSHGPVAYYNEQFF
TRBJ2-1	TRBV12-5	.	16	CASGTNLAGDYNEQFF
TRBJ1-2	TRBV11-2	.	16	CASSSAQGSFSYGYTF
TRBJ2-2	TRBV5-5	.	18	CASSPGTGVQPTGGELFF
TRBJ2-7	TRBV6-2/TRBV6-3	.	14	CASSYSSDSYEQYF
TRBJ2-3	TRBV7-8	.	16	CASSLTRTGGADTQYF
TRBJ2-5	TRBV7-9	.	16	CASSLPSADSQETQYF
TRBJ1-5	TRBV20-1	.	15	CSALPAGSEIQPQHF
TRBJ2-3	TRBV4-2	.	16	CASSQVYGGDADTQYF
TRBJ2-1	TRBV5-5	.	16	CASKWSPGHLYNEQFF
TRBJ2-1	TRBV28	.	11	CASRVGVEQFF
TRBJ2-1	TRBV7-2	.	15	CASSPERSSYNEQFF
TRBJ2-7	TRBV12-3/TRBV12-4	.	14	CASRPTSGTYEQYF
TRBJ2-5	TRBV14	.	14	CASSPRGPQEAQYF
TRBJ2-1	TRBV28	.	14	CASSFLQGGNEQFF
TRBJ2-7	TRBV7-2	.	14	CASSLVTRGYEQYF
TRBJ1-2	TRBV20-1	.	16	CSARVYRQAFLGGYTF
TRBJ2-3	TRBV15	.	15	CATSAGGGATDTQYF